This entry describes one T cell receptor (beta chain). Antigen unknown. TCRdb re-derived calls from the RT-PCR reads in MiXCR, one entry per CDR3 protein. The sample contains about 480,000 distinct CDR3 sequences, 13% of which appear only once. The data derive from a study of response to subunit inactivated influenza vaccine. Germline values: CDR1 LNHNV, CDR2 YYDKDF (reference sequence). V lost 5 bases to trimming and J lost 4 bases, with 9 bases between them. The CDR3 is made up of 13 amino acids. Overall study results and limits: That few new T cells are recruited by each seasonal influenza vaccination was the authors' suggestion.

Sequenced here: PBMCs from blood, sampled 45 days after vaccination. The chain combines TRBV15 with TRBJ2-1, with D unresolved. This receptor was identified in a middle-aged man who received an inactivated influenza vaccine. Here the CDR3 DNA reads TGTGCCACCAGCTTCGGGCTATACAATGAGCAGTTCTTC. This gives the protein CATSFGLYNEQFF. Combining the CDR3 with reference TRBV15 and TRBJ2-1 gives the whole variable domain DAMVIQNPRYQVTQFGKPVTLSCSQTLNHNVMYWYQQKSSQAPKLLFHYYDKDFNNEADTPDNFQSRRPNTSFCFLDIRSPGLGDTAMYLCATSFGLYNEQFFGPGTRLTVL.